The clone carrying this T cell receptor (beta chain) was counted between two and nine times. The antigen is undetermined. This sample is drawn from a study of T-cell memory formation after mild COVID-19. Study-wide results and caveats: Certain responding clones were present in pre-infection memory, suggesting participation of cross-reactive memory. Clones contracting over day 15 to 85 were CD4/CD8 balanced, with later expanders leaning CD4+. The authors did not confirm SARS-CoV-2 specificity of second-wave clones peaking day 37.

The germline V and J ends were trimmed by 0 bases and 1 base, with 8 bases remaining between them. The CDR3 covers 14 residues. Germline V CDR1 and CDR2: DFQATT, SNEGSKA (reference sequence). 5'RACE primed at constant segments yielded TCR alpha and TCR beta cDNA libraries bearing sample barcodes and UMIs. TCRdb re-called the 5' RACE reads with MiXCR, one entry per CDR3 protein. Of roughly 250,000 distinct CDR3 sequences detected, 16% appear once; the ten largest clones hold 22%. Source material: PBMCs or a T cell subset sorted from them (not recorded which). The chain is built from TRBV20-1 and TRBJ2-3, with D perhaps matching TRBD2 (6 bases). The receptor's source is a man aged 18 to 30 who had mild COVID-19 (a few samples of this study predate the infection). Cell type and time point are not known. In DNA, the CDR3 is TGCAGTGCTAGAGACGGCGGGGGCACAGATACGCAGTATTTT. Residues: CSARDGGGTDTQYF.